Given below is one TCR beta chain in context. Its target is not known. Data came from immunoSEQ multiplex PCR; TCRdb stores just in-frame clones and leaves some out. The repertoire holds around 2.1 million clones, with about 92% as singletons. This specimen belongs to a study of shared clonotypes between healthy human individuals. Findings and limits, study-wide: Naive subsets generally exceeded memory subsets in estimated richness. The study found lower generation probabilities in non-shared clonotypes than in those shared by all four donors. Four donors held 4.5% to 5% of naive CD4 clonotypes in common. In this cohort, only blood was sampled, and tissue repertoires likely differ.

CD8 cells classed as naive were CD45RO-negative and positively selected for CCR7, excluding terminally differentiated effector memory CD45RA+ cells. Looked up from germline, CDR1 is SGHDT and CDR2 is YYEEEE. The CDR3 contains 16 residues. J was trimmed by 4 bases and V by 1 base; bases with no gene match: 10. This rearrangement joins TRBV5-6 to TRBJ1-2, with 7 bases aligning to TRBD1. This receptor was taken from a man younger than 35 in good health. Some clones in this sample may be carry-over from other donors' samples. Sequenced: naive CD8+ T cells from PBMCs. The CDR3 DNA is TGTGCCAGCAGCTTGTACGGACAGGAGGGGGGCTATGGCTACACCTTC. As protein: CASSLYGQEGGYGYTF.